Listed below are T cell receptor beta chains from one sample, sequenced in a study of tumor-infiltrating lymphocytes in oesophageal squamous cell carcinoma. TCRdb reprocessed the PCR reads via MiXCR and lists one record per CDR3 protein. The table shows 3,500 or so distinct CDR3 sequences, with about a sixth occurring only once. Sequenced input: esophageal tumor tissue. The source is a male donor with esophageal squamous cell carcinoma. Both conserved end residues are part of each CDR3. D genes are given only for firm matches. Clone size is stated in some rows and not others, as once, few, many or a class when expanded.

clone_size j_call v_call d_call cdr3_length cdr3_nt cdr3_aa
- TRBJ2-7 TRBV10-3 - 12 TGTGCCATCAGGTGGAGAGTCCACGAGCACTACTTC CAIRWRVHEHYF
many TRBJ1-5 TRBV28 - 12 TGTGCCAGCATCGGTTACAATCAGCCCCAGCATTTT CASIGYNQPQHF
many TRBJ2-7 TRBV7-9 - 12 TGTGCCAGCAGCTTACGGGGGCCCGAGCAGTACTTC CASSLRGPEQYF
many TRBJ2-5 TRBV19 - 13 TGTGCCAGTAGTATAGCCGAAGGGGCGAAGCAGTACTTC CASSIAEGAKQYF
medium-sized TRBJ2-2 TRBV6-1 - 14 TGTGCCAGCAGTGGAGGGGGGAACACCGGGGAGCTGTTTTTT CASSGGGNTGELFF
- TRBJ2-1 TRBV9 - 15 TGTGCCAGCAGCGTATCAGGCGACTCCTACAATGAGCAGTTCTTC CASSVSGDSYNEQFF
medium-sized TRBJ1-1 TRBV7-2 - 16 TGTGCCAGCAGCTTAGTCGGGTGGGGACAGAACACTGAAGCTTTCTTT CASSLVGWGQNTEAFF
medium-sized TRBJ2-7 TRBV7-4 TRBD1 15 TGTGCCAGCAACAGGGGTTGGGACGGTGGATACGAGCAGTACTTC CASNRGWDGGYEQYF
- TRBJ2-7 TRBV15 - 14 TGTGCCACCAGCAGAGATTGGGGAACCTACGAGCAGTACTTC CATSRDWGTYEQYF
- TRBJ2-1 TRBV9 - 13 TGTGCCAGTTCGCTGGGAGTTGGGAATGAGCAGTTCTTC CASSLGVGNEQFF
many TRBJ1-1 TRBV6-1 TRBD1 16 TGTGCCAGCACTAGGACAGGGCAATTAATGAACACTGAAGCTTTCTTT CASTRTGQLMNTEAFF
many TRBJ2-2 TRBV5-1 - 14 TGCGCCAGCAGCCCATCCGGCGTCACCGGGGAGCTGTTTTTT CASSPSGVTGELFF
many TRBJ2-3 TRBV28 TRBD2 18 TGTGCCAGCAGTTTATATGGGTTTAGCGGGGGGAACACAGATACGCAGTATTTT CASSLYGFSGGNTDTQYF
once TRBJ2-5 TRBV7-6 - 14 TGTGCCAGCAGCTTAGTAGCGGTTCAAGAGACCCAGTACTTC CASSLVAVQETQYF
many TRBJ2-7 TRBV6-1 TRBD1 14 TGTGCCAGCAGGCGGACAGGGCGGAATTCACCCCTCCACTTC CASRRTGRNSPLHF
many TRBJ2-7 TRBV28 - 12 TGTGCCAGCAGTTCCTTAAGCCACGAGCAGTACTTC CASSSLSHEQYF
medium-sized TRBJ2-1 TRBV7-3 - 12 TGTGCCAGCAGCTTAATGGGCGACGAGCAGTTCTTC CASSLMGDEQFF
many TRBJ1-6 TRBV27 - 15 TGTGCCAGCAGTCCGGCCCTGTCCTATAATTCACCCCTCCACTTT CASSPALSYNSPLHF
many TRBJ2-7 TRBV24-1 TRBD1 13 TGTGCCACCGAACAGGGGGCCTACAATGAGCAGTACTTC CATEQGAYNEQYF
- TRBJ2-5 TRBV7-2 - 16 TGTGCCAGCAGGCCGGAAGGGCCTAGCTCCTACGATGAGCAATTCTTC CASRPEGPSSYDEQFF
few TRBJ1-1 TRBV20-1 TRBD1 15 TGCAGTGCTAGAGATGGGACAGGGAGGAACACTGAAGCTTTCTTT CSARDGTGRNTEAFF
few TRBJ2-7 TRBV19 TRBD2 15 TGTGCCAGTAGTTCCCGGTCGGGGGGAGCCTACGAGCAGTACTTC CASSSRSGGAYEQYF
medium-sized TRBJ1-1 TRBV27 - 13 TGTGCCAGCAGCCCCATAGCCGCTCCTGAAGCTTTCTTT CASSPIAAPEAFF
medium-sized TRBJ2-7 TRBV7-6 - 13 TGTGCCAGCAGCTTAGCAGACCCCTACGAGCAGTACTTC CASSLADPYEQYF
- TRBJ1-2 TRBV9 - 15 TGTGCCAGCAGCCAAGAGATTACAGGGTGGGATGGCTACACCTTC CASSQEITGWDGYTF
medium-sized TRBJ1-1 TRBV12-3/TRBV12-4 - 13 TGTGCCAGCAGTCCCCACCTGGGGACTGAAGCTTTCTTT CASSPHLGTEAFF
many TRBJ1-2 TRBV5-1 TRBD1 14 TGCGCCAGCAGCTTGGGGAGGGGGCGCTATGGCTACACCTTC CASSLGRGRYGYTF
large TRBJ1-2 TRBV12-3/TRBV12-4 - 14 TGTGCCAGCAGTTTAGCCGCCGTGAACTATGGCTACACCTTC CASSLAAVNYGYTF